This T cell receptor (beta chain) was captured in a study of cytomegalovirus exposure and HLA in healthy donors. The CDR3 is 17 residues long. Trimming at V came to 4 bases and at J to 5 bases, leaving 11 bases not matched to a gene. CDR1 is SGHNT, CDR2 YYREEE, per germline (reference sequence). PCR was performed using 60 Vbeta and 13 Jbeta primers. Sequenced by immunoSEQ multiplex PCR; TCRdb stores in-frame clones only, minus some. The sample records under 200,000 clones, around 80% being singletons. The specimen was PBMCs. The receptor's source is a woman between 45 and 65 years old in good health and CMV-seronegative. The V and J genes are TRBV5-4 and TRBJ2-1, with 11 bases lining up with TRBD2. In DNA, the CDR3 is TGTGCCAGCAGCCACGGGGGGGGTAGCGGGGGGGACAATGAGCAGTTCTTC. Residues: CASSHGGGSGGDNEQFF. The full variable domain, completed using reference TRBV5-4 and TRBJ2-1, is ETGVTQSPTHLIKTRGQQVTLRCSSQSGHNTVSWYQQALGQGPQFIFQYYREEENGRGNFPPRFSGLQFPNYSSELNVNALELDDSALYLCASSHGGGSGGDNEQFFGPGTRLTVL.